This T cell receptor (beta chain) was recovered during a study of blood T cell repertoires in COVID-19. Sequenced by immunoSEQ multiplex PCR; TCRdb stores in-frame clones only, minus some. The table shows over 250,000 clones, with approximately 90% occurring only once. The TCR was taken from a woman in her thirties or forties who had recovered from COVID-19. Sequencing input: peripheral blood.

CDR3 nucleotides: TGTGCCAGCAGTTTTTGGGGGGTTAACTATGGCTACACCTTC. Residues: CASSFWGVNYGYTF. The rearrangement joins TRBV27 to TRBJ1-2, with TRBD1 as a possible D gene (5 bases). This CDR3 is 14 amino acids long. V was shortened by 3 bases and J by 1 base, with 9 bases between the two germline ends. Germline assignment: CDR1 MNHEY and CDR2 SMNVEV (reference sequence).